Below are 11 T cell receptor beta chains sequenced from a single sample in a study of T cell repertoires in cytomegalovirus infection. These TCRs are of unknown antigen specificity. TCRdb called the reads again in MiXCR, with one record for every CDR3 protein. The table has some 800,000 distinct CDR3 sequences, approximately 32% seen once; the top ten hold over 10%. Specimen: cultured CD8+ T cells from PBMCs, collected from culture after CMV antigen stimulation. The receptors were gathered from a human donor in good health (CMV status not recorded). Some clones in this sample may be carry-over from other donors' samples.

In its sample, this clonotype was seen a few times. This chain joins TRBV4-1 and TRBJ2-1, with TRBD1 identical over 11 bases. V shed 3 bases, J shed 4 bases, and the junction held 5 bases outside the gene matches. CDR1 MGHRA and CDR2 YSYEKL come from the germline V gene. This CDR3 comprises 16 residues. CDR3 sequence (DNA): TGCGCCAGCAGCCACCACCGGGACAGGGGGTACAATGAGCAGTTCTTC. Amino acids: CASSHHRDRGYNEQFF.

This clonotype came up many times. The CDR3 bases are TGTGCCAGCAGCCCCCTCGACAGTCCGACGCAGTATTTT. Protein: CASSPLDSPTQYF. The gene calls are TRBV7-6 and TRBJ2-3, with a weak D call TRBD1 (5 bases). V lost 5 bases, J lost 9 bases, and 15 bases lay in between. The CDR3 contains 13 residues. Germline CDR1 and CDR2: SGHVS and FNYEAQ.

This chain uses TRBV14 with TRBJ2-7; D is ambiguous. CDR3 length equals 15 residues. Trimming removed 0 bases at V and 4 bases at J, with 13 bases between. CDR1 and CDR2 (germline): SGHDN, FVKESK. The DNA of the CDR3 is TGTGCCAGCAGCCAAGATCCGGGCGCGAATTACGAGCAGTACTTC. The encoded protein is CASSQDPGANYEQYF.

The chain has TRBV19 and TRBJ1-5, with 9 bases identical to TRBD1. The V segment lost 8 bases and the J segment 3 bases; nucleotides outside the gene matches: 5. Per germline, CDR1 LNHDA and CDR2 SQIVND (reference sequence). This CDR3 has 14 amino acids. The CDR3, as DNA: TGTGCCAGTTGGGACAGGGTTTACAATCAGCCCCAGCATTTT. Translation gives CASWDRVYNQPQHF.

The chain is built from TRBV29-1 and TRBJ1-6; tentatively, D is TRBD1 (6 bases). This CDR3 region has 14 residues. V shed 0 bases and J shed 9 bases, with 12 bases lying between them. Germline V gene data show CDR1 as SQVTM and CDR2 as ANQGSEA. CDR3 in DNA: TGCAGCGTTGAAGATAACAGGGTACTTTCACCCCTCCACTTT. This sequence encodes CSVEDNRVLSPLHF.

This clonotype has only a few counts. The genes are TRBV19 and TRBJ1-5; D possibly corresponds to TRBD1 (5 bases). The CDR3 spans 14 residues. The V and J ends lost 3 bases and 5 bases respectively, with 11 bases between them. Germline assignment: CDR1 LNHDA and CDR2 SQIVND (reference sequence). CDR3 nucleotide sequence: TGTGCCAGTAGTATCCAGGGCAGCTATCAGCCCCAGCATTTT. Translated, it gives CASSIQGSYQPQHF.

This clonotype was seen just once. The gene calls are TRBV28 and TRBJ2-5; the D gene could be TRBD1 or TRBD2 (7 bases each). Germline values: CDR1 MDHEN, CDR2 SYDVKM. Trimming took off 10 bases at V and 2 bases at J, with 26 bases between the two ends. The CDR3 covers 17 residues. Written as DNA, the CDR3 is TGTGCCACCGACCTCAGTCCAGGGGGGGGCTATCAAGAGACCCAGTACTTC. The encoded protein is CATDLSPGGGYQETQYF.

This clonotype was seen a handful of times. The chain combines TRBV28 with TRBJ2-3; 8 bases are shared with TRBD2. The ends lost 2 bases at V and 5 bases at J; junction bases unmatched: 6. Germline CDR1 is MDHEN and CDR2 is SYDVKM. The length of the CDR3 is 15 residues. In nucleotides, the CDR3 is TGTGCCAGCAGTTTAGGCGGGGGGAGGGTAGATACGCAGTATTTT. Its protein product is CASSLGGGRVDTQYF.

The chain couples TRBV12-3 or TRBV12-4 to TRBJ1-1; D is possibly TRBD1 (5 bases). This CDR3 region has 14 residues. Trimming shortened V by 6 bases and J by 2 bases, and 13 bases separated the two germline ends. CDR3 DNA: TGTGCCAGCAGATCCACGGACATCAACACTGAAGCTTTCTTT. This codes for CASRSTDINTEAFF.

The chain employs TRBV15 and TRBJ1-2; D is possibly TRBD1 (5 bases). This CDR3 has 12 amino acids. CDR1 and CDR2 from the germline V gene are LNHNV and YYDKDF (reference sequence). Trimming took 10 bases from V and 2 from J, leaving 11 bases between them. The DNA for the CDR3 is TGTGCCATCGGGAGGGGAAACTATGGCTACACCTTC. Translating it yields CAIGRGNYGYTF. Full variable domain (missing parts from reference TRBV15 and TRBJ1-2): DAMVIQNPRYQVTQFGKPVTLSCSQTLNHNVMYWYQQKSSQAPKLLFHYYDKDFNNEADTPDNFQSRRPNTSFCFLDIRSPGLGDTAMYLCAIGRGNYGYTFGSGTRLTVV.

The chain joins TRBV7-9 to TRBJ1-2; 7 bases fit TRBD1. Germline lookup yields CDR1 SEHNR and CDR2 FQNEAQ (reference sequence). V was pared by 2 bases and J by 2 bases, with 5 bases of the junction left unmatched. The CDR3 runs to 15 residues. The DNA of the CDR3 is TGTGCCAGCAGCTTACCCGGACAGGTGAACTATGGCTACACCTTC. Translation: CASSLPGQVNYGYTF.